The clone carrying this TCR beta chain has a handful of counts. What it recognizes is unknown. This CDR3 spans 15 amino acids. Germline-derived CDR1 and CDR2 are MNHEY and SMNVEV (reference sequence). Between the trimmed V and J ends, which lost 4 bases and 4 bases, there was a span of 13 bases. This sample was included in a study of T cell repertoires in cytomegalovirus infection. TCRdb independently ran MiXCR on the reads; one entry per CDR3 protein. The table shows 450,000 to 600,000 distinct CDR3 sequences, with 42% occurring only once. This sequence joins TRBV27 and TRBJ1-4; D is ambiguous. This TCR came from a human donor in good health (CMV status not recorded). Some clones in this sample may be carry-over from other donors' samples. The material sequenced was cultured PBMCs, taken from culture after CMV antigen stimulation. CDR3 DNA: TGTGCCAGCAGTTCGCGGAGGGCGGGTAATGAAAAACTGTTTTTT. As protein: CASSSRRAGNEKLFF.